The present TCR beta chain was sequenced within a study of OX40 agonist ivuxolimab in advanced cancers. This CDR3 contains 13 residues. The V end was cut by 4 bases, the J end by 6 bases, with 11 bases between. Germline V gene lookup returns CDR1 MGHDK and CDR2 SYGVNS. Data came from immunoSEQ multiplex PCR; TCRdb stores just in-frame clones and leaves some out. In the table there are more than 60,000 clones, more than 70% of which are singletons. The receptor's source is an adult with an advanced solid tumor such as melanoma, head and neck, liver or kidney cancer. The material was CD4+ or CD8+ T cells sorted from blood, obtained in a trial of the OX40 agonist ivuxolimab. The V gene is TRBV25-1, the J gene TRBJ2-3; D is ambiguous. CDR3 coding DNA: TGTGCCAGCAGTGCCCCACCGGCGGATACGCAGTATTTT. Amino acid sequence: CASSAPPADTQYF.